This T cell receptor beta chain is drawn from a study of CD8+ T cells in alopecia areata (dated by TCRdb to 2016 to 2018). Broadly, across the study: Treated patients were enrolled in an open-label pilot trial of oral tofacitinib, 5 to 10 mg twice daily, for moderate-to-severe alopecia areata. Tofacitinib was administered for 6 to 18 months, and 6 months of follow-up off drug were then conducted to assess delayed response and recurrence. Disease severity in treated patients was measured with the SALT score, which quantifies the percentage of affected scalp surface area. In both human patients and the C3H/HeJ mouse model, the study applied high-throughput TCRbeta sequencing to look at T cell clonal expansion in alopecia areata. Scalp tissue and sorted CD4+ and CD8+ peripheral blood T cells from patchy and totalis/universalis alopecia areata patients and from healthy controls were covered by human TCRbeta sequencing. Tofacitinib-treated patients had biopsies at baseline and at 4 and 24 weeks of treatment, with a later scalp biopsy in several patients. Clonality in the scalp was compared among normal scalp (n=4), patchy alopecia areata scalp (n=8), and alopecia totalis/universalis scalp (n=8). RNA came from the PAXgene miRNA kit for fixed scalp, the miRNeasy kit for PBMCs, and the RNeasy kit for mouse skin. immunoSEQ multiplex PCR using 35 Vbeta forward primers and 13 Jbeta reverse primers was used to amplify TCRbeta CDR3 regions.

A word on this clone: What this receptor recognizes is not known. Per-base quality was not reported, and no clone a single base away is much larger than it.

The time point tag for this specimen amounts to: about 25 weeks on oral tofacitinib. The treatment or condition label, read with the paper, signifies: oral pan-JAK inhibitor, 5-10 mg twice daily. Lesional scalp punch biopsies and peripheral blood were collected from alopecia areata patients. PBMCs were isolated by density centrifugation and stained for CD3, CD4 and CD8, after which CD4+ and CD8+ T cells were sorted on a FACSAria. For CDR1 and CDR2, the germline V gene lists MNHEY and SVGAGI. Counted from cysteine to phenylalanine, this CDR3 has 15 amino acids. Only CDR3 DNA remains: 45 bases, in frame from the first base. V is shortened by 6 bases, J by 0 bases, and the region joining them spans 9 bases. Library preparation employed the immunoSEQ multiplex PCR assay. For TCR sequencing, RNA was extracted from every sample and reverse transcribed into cDNA to serve as template. First-strand cDNA was synthesized with SuperScript III using a 2:1 mix of oligo-dT and random hexamers. Amplification bias was assessed with a synthetic immune receptor repertoire, and residual bias was removed computationally. The authors' pipeline ran thus. Raw reads were preprocessed for error removal, and CDR3 was defined according to IMGT conventions as running from the conserved cysteine to phenylalanine. Clonality was computed by normalizing Shannon entropy by log2 of the number of productive unique TCRs and subtracting the result from 1. CD4 or CD8 identity of scalp clones was inferred by cross-referencing scalp TCRbeta sequences with sorted blood CD4 and CD8 repertoires. This immuneACCESS table, as held by TCRdb, lists in-frame sequences with V and J called but not all clones. Of the missing ones, under half trace to an unresolved V gene in checked studies; the others have no known cause. From that table come the V and J calls and clone size; the DNA was used to work out D and trimming. The sample table contains approximately 300,000 clones; only one count was recorded for more than 45% of them. The top ten clones comprise under 2% of the sample.

What the study reported, not specific to this receptor: With tofacitinib, both scalp clonality and the number of expanded CD8+ clones among the top 100 scalp clones went down significantly. Shared TCR sequences between patients were less evident than in mice, which may be partly attributable to HLA diversity in the patient population. The treated cohort was small, with a single nonresponder, so links between baseline CD8+ expansion and response need larger studies. Many expanded lesional clones were found to persist in scalp and blood during tofacitinib treatment, and relapse after treatment cessation may be partly explained by this persistence. Compared with normal scalp, lesional scalp, particularly in alopecia totalis/universalis, had higher clonality and more expanded CD8+ clones, which suggests antigenic drive. Resident alphabeta T cells in normal human skin are also sequenced, complicating scalp TCR repertoire analysis, unlike mouse skin dominated by gammadelta T cells.

This material consisted of CD4+ T cells sorted from blood, taken at week 24, from a patient treated with tofacitinib. The rearranged segments are TRBV6-5 and TRBJ2-6; the D segment cannot be called with confidence. The origin of this receptor is a human donor with alopecia areata. The sequenced DNA is TGTGCCAGCAGCCCCCTGAGCTCTGGGGCCAACGTCCTGACTTTC. The resulting protein is CASSPLSSGANVLTF.